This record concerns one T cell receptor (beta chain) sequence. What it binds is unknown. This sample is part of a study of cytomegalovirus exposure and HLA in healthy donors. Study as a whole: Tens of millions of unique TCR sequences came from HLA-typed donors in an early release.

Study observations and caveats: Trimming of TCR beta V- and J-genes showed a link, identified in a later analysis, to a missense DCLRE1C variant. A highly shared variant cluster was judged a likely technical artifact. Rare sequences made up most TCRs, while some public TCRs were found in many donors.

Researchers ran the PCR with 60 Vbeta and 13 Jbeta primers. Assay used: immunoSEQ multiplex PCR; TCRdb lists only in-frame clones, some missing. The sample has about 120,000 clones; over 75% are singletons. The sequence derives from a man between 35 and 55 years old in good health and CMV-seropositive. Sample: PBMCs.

This chain's CDR3 is CASSLLPRVRAQHF. In DNA form, the CDR3 reads TGTGCCAGCAGTTTGCTCCCTCGTGTAAGAGCCCAGCATTTT. J is TRBJ1-5 and V is TRBV28; no clear D gene. Trimming removed 3 bases at V and 11 bases at J, with 17 bases between. In germline, CDR1 is MDHEN, CDR2 SYDVKM. This CDR3 region has 14 residues.